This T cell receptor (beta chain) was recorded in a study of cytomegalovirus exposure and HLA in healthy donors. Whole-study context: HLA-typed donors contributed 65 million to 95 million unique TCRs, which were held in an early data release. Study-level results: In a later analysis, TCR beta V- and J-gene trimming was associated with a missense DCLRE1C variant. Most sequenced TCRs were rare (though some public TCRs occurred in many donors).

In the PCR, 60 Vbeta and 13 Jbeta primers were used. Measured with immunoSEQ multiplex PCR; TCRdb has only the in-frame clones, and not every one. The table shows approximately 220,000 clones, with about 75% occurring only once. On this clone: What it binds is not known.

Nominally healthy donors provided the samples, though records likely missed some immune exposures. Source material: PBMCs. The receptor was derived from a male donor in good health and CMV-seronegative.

The CDR3 region is CASSGRLAVHEQYF. The CDR3 DNA follows: TGTGCCAGCAGCGGTCGACTAGCGGTCCACGAGCAGTACTTC. This chain uses TRBV7-4 with TRBJ2-7, with 9 bases aligning to TRBD2. The CDR3 length is 14 residues. Germline values: CDR1 SGHVT, CDR2 SQSDAQ. V lost 5 bases, J lost 5 bases, and 7 bases stayed unmatched. Together with reference TRBV7-4 and TRBJ2-7, the CDR3 gives the full variable domain: GAGVSQSPRYKVAKRGRDVALRCDSISGHVTLYWYRQTLGQGSEVLTYSQSDAQRDKSGRPSGRFSAERPERSVSTLKIQRTEQGDSAVYLCASSGRLAVHEQYFGPGTRLTVT.